The entry below gives a single T cell receptor (beta chain) sequence along with its context. Its specificity is not known. V lost 5 bases to trimming and J lost 8 bases; unmatched junction nucleotides: 6. Germline loops: CDR1 LNHDA, CDR2 SQIVND (reference sequence). This CDR3 has 14 residues. These data are taken from a study of T cells in Graves' hyperthyroidism and ophthalmopathy. Whole-study context: Peripheral blood was drawn at first diagnosis, prior to all treatment. Findings of the study overall: Among clonotypes expanded in thyroid above 0.001, most were also found in blood. Ophthalmopathy and stable hyperthyroidism were separated by a 13 V-J model.

Amplification of TCR beta CDR3 regions used RNA as the template. An initial round of RT-PCR targeting the TCR CDR3 relied on the HTBI primer set. Via MiXCR, TCRdb re-called the multiplex PCR reads, giving one row per CDR3 protein. The table records hundreds of thousands of distinct CDR3 sequences, 14% to 15% of them present only once. The genes are TRBV19 and TRBJ1-2; 12 positions match TRBD1. The material sequenced was blood. This TCR derives from a woman in her 30s with Graves' hyperthyroidism. CDR3 loop: CASSPGQGALGYTF. In DNA form, the CDR3 reads TGTGCCAGTAGTCCGGGACAGGGGGCCTTGGGCTACACCTTC.